This T cell receptor beta chain was observed in a study of T cells after yellow fever vaccination. Findings and caveats of the study: Within FACS-sorted repertoires, abundant clonotypes contaminating from the bulk population could be present. Some clonotypes were seen in both the CD4 and the CD8 compartments. These made up a small share and likely arose from convergent recombination. Though weaker, the secondary response peaked faster, on day 5 versus 15.

This clonotype was observed a few times. Its matching antigen is unknown. Each CDR3 protein is one row after TCRdb ran MiXCR on the 5' RACE reads. The table lists around 500,000 distinct CDR3 sequences, less than 25% of them singletons. Per the germline V gene, CDR1 is SGHNT and CDR2 is YYREEE (reference sequence). The CDR3 is made up of 16 amino acids. The V and J ends lost 1 base and 1 base respectively, with 14 bases between them. This TCR came from a man aged 18-30 years who received the YFV17D yellow fever vaccine. The sequencing here drew on PBMCs, taken around 3 weeks after the first yellow fever vaccination. The V and J genes are TRBV5-4 and TRBJ1-2; a possible D gene is TRBD1 (6 bases). The CDR3 coding sequence is TGTGCCAGCAGCTTGACAGGGTCGGGGGGTAACTATGGCTACACCTTC. Its protein product is CASSLTGSGGNYGYTF.